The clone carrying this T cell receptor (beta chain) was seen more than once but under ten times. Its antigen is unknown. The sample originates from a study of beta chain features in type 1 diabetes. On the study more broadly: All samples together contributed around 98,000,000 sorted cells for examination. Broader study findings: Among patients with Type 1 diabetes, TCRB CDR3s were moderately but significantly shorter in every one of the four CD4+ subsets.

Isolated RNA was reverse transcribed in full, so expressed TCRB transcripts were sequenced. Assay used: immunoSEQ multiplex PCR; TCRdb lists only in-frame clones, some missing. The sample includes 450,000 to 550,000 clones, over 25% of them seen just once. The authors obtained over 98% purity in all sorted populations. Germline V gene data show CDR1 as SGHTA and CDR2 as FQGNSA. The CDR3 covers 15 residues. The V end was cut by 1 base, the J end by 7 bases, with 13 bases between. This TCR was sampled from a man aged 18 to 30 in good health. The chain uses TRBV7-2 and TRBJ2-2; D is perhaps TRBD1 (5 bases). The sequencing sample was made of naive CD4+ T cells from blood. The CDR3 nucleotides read TGTGCCAGCAGCTTAGACAGGTTAAGTGGCGGGGAGCTGTTTTTT. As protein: CASSLDRLSGGELFF.